These T cell receptor beta chains were read from a single sample in a study of T-cell reconstitution after alpha-beta-depleted transplantation in children. TCRdb recomputed calls from the PCR reads with MiXCR, one row per CDR3 protein. The sample carries some 70,000 distinct CDR3 sequences, 7% to 8% recorded once. Sample: PBMCs from the stem cell graft donor, taken from the stem cell graft. The receptors shown here come from a human donor who donated a stem cell graft to a child with acute lymphoblastic leukemia. Both conserved end residues are part of each CDR3. The order of the fields is V gene, J gene, clone size, D gene, CDR3 DNA, CDR3 protein. D genes are given only for firm matches. Only some rows state a clone size, as once, few, many or a class for expanded clones.

TRBV28,TRBJ1-1,many,TRBD1,TGTGCCAGTGGAGGAGGGGGCCGCAACACTGAAGCTTTCTTT,CASGGGGRNTEAFF
TRBV9,TRBJ2-1,many,TRBD2,TGTGCCAGCAGCGAAGCGGGAGACAATGAGCAGTTCTTC,CASSEAGDNEQFF
TRBV5-1,TRBJ2-5,many,TRBD2,TGCGCCAGCAGCTTGGCGGTTAGCGGGAGAATGATGGAGACCCAGTACTTC,CASSLAVSGRMMETQYF
TRBV29-1,TRBJ1-2,many,.,TGCAGCGTGGAAAGGGAGGGACGGGGCTATGGCTACACCTTC,CSVEREGRGYGYTF
TRBV9,TRBJ2-2,.,.,TGTGCCAGCAGCGTAGTAAGTGCGGAGCTGTTTTTT,CASSVVSAELFF
TRBV10-3,TRBJ2-7,many,TRBD2,TGTGCCATCAGTAGACTAGCGCAAACCTACGAGCAGTACTTC,CAISRLAQTYEQYF
TRBV19,TRBJ1-1,.,.,TGTGCCAGTACAAAGGCCATGAACACTGAAGCTTTCTTT,CASTKAMNTEAFF
TRBV12-3/TRBV12-4,TRBJ1-6,many,.,TGTGCCAGCAGTCGGAATTCACCCCTCCACTTT,CASSRNSPLHF
TRBV7-6,TRBJ2-2,few,.,TGTGCCAGCAGCTTAAGGGCAGGGGAGACCGGGGAGCTGTTTTTT,CASSLRAGETGELFF
TRBV5-5,TRBJ1-5,many,TRBD1,TGTGCCAGCAGCTGGGGGACAGTAGGTTGGCAGCCCCAGCATTTT,CASSWGTVGWQPQHF
TRBV7-3,TRBJ2-5,.,TRBD2,TGTGCCAGCAGCTTACGTCCTAGCGGGGGGGCAGAAGAGACCCAGTACTTC,CASSLRPSGGAEETQYF
TRBV11-2,TRBJ1-1,.,.,TGTGCCAGCAGCTTACAGAACACTGAAGCTTTCTTT,CASSLQNTEAFF
TRBV20-1,TRBJ2-2,many,.,TGCAGTGCTAGATTTCCGGGTCGCAAGAACACCGGGGAGCTGTTTTTT,CSARFPGRKNTGELFF
TRBV7-8,TRBJ1-3,.,.,TGTGCCAGCAGCCCAAGACAGGCGGGAGACACCATATATTTT,CASSPRQAGDTIYF
TRBV29-1,TRBJ2-5,many,.,TGCAGCGTTTTGGGAGAGACCCAGTACTTC,CSVLGETQYF
TRBV7-2,TRBJ1-3,many,.,TGTGCCAGCAGCTTCTTCGGGTCTGGAAACACCATATATTTT,CASSFFGSGNTIYF
TRBV6-5,TRBJ1-1,.,.,TGTGCCAGCAGTTACGGGGTTCGTGCCACTGAAGCTTTCTTT,CASSYGVRATEAFF
TRBV29-1,TRBJ2-3,many,.,TGCAGCGTTGAACGTCCAGGCCCCTCCACAGATACGCAGTATTTT,CSVERPGPSTDTQYF
TRBV19,TRBJ2-2,many,.,TGTGCCATTCTGGATTCTTCTTCCGGGGAGCTGTTTTTT,CAILDSSSGELFF
TRBV6-5,TRBJ2-1,.,.,TGTGCCAGCAGTTACTTAAGCGGCTCCTACAATGAGCAGTTCTTC,CASSYLSGSYNEQFF
TRBV5-1,TRBJ2-3,many,.,TGCGCCAGCAGAAGTTGGCGGGGGCCCCGGGACACAGATACGCAGTATTTT,CASRSWRGPRDTDTQYF
TRBV7-2,TRBJ2-4,many,TRBD2,TGTGCCAGCAGCTTGAGTAGCGGGGGGGCGGACAAAAACATTCAGTACTTC,CASSLSSGGADKNIQYF
TRBV2,TRBJ2-1,.,.,TGTGCCACATGGGGAGCGAAATTGGGTGAGCAGTTCTTC,CATWGAKLGEQFF
TRBV15,TRBJ1-5,many,.,TGTGCCACCAGCAGCTACCGGGATAGCAATCAGCCCCAGCATTTT,CATSSYRDSNQPQHF
TRBV28,TRBJ1-5,.,.,TGTGCCAGCAGTTTACTTCGACAGGTAGGCAATCAGCCCCAGCATTTT,CASSLLRQVGNQPQHF
TRBV5-4,TRBJ2-7,.,TRBD1,TGTGCCAGCAGCATGGGACAGGGGGGATACGAGCAGTACTTC,CASSMGQGGYEQYF
TRBV6-1,TRBJ2-3,.,.,TGTGCCAGCAGTGAAAGCGGTATGGGCACAGATACGCAGTATTTT,CASSESGMGTDTQYF
TRBV28,TRBJ2-7,few,TRBD1,TGTGCCAGCAGCCCTCCCGGGACAGGGGTCTACGAGCAGTACTTC,CASSPPGTGVYEQYF
TRBV4-3,TRBJ2-1,many,TRBD2,TGCGCCAGCAGTCTATTAACAGGCGGGGGGCCGGGTGAGCAGTTCTTC,CASSLLTGGGPGEQFF